Listed below are T cell receptor beta chains from one sample, sequenced in a study of cytomegalovirus exposure and HLA in healthy donors. The data were produced by immunoSEQ multiplex PCR, yet TCRdb's version contains in-frame clones alone and is incomplete. This table has 100,000 to 150,000 clones, around four fifths appearing once. Sequencing was performed on PBMCs. The source is a boy aged 2 to 9 in good health and CMV-seronegative. CDR3s include the opening cysteine and the closing phenylalanine or tryptophan. D genes are given only for firm matches. Size values are once, few and many counts, or a class for expanded clones, and some rows have none.

CDR3 protein | CDR3 DNA | V gene | D gene | clone size | J gene
CASSQITGDTGELFF | TGTGCCAGCAGTCAAATTACAGGTGACACCGGGGAGCTGTTTTTT | TRBV25-1 | . | . | TRBJ2-2
CASGLFGTYNEKLFF | TGTGCTAGTGGTTTGTTTGGGACTTACAATGAAAAACTGTTTTTT | TRBV12-5 | . | . | TRBJ1-4
CASSSDRATNEKLFF | TGTGCCAGCAGTTCAGACAGAGCAACTAATGAAAAACTGTTTTTT | TRBV5-4 | . | . | TRBJ1-4
CASRPGQGVNEQYF | TGTGCCAGCAGACCGGGACAAGGCGTAAACGAGCAGTACTTC | TRBV7-8 | . | . | TRBJ2-7
CASSGDSWGNEKLFF | TGTGCCAGCAGTGGGGACAGTTGGGGGAATGAAAAACTGTTTTTT | TRBV25-1 | TRBD1 | once | TRBJ1-4
CASSLGPSSYNEQFF | TGTGCCAGCAGCTTAGGGCCAAGCTCCTACAATGAGCAGTTCTTC | TRBV11-2 | . | . | TRBJ2-1
CASRISSGSKSYNEQFF | TGTGCCAGTAGGATATCTAGCGGGTCTAAATCCTACAATGAGCAGTTCTTC | TRBV19 | TRBD2 | . | TRBJ2-1
CATSNGGQSYGYTF | TGTGCCACCTCGAACGGGGGGCAGAGCTATGGCTACACCTTC | TRBV15 | . | . | TRBJ1-2
CASSIWRESNQPQHF | TGTGCCAGTAGTATATGGAGGGAAAGCAATCAGCCCCAGCATTTT | TRBV19 | . | . | TRBJ1-5
CAVRDPNLSQHF | TGTGCCGTCCGGGATCCGAATCTATCCCAGCATTTT | TRBV6-5 | . | once | TRBJ1-5
CASSATGGSYNEQFF | TGTGCCAGCAGCGCCACGGGGGGTTCCTACAATGAGCAGTTCTTC | TRBV7-9 | TRBD2 | . | TRBJ2-1
CASSPGTGDFQETQYF | TGTGCCAGCAGCCCAGGGACAGGGGACTTCCAAGAGACCCAGTACTTC | TRBV7-9 | TRBD1 | . | TRBJ2-5
CASSGEAGPTNEKLFF | TGTGCCAGCAGCGGAGAAGCAGGGCCAACTAATGAAAAACTGTTTTTT | TRBV21-1 | . | . | TRBJ1-4
CASLGGNTEAFF | TGCGCCAGCTTAGGAGGGAACACTGAAGCTTTCTTT | TRBV5-1 | . | . | TRBJ1-1
CASSIATMGGTGYTF | TGTGCCAGCAGCATAGCTACTATGGGAGGGACCGGCTACACCTTC | TRBV9 | . | . | TRBJ1-2
CASSLGTGYTEAFF | TGCGCCAGCAGCCTTGGGACAGGGTATACTGAAGCTTTCTTT | TRBV5-1 | TRBD1 | . | TRBJ1-1
CASSWGTGYSPLHF | TGTGCCAGCAGTTGGGGGACAGGGTACTCACCCCTCCACTTT | TRBV27 | TRBD1 | . | TRBJ1-6
CASTLGRAYEQYF | TGTGCCAGCACTTTGGGGAGGGCCTACGAGCAGTACTTC | TRBV6-1 | TRBD2 | . | TRBJ2-7
CASSPRQGASNTGELFF | TGTGCCAGCAGCCCGCGACAGGGGGCTTCGAACACCGGGGAGCTGTTTTTT | TRBV7-3 | TRBD1 | . | TRBJ2-2
CASSLGGTNTEAFF | TGCGCCAGCAGCTTGGGGGGGACTAACACTGAAGCTTTCTTT | TRBV5-1 | . | . | TRBJ1-1
CASSQDRAVEAFF | TGTGCCAGCAGTCAAGACAGGGCTGTTGAAGCTTTCTTT | TRBV6-6 | TRBD1 | . | TRBJ1-1
CASSPDRVSGELFF | TGTGCCAGCTCACCAGACAGGGTTTCCGGGGAGCTGTTTTTT | TRBV18 | TRBD1 | . | TRBJ2-2
CASGEDRGNYGYTF | TGTGCCAGCGGCGAGGACAGGGGAAACTATGGCTACACCTTC | TRBV6-1 | TRBD1 | few | TRBJ1-2
CASSSGQGLNTEAFF | TGCGCCAGCAGCTCGGGACAGGGGCTGAACACTGAAGCTTTCTTT | TRBV5-1 | TRBD1 | . | TRBJ1-1
CASSSTGGLGYGYTF | TGTGCCAGTAGTTCCACAGGGGGCCTTGGCTATGGCTACACCTTC | TRBV19 | TRBD1 | . | TRBJ1-2
CASSQGRIQGTPFYF | TGTGCCAGCAGCCAAGGAAGAATTCAGGGGACACCTTTCTATTTT | TRBV4-2 | . | . | TRBJ1-6
CASSEDGGGGSYGYTF | TGTGCCAGCAGTGAAGACGGGGGGGGAGGTTCCTATGGCTACACCTTC | TRBV6-1 | . | . | TRBJ1-2
CATTLAGPVNEQFF | TGTGCCACGACTCTAGCGGGCCCTGTCAATGAGCAGTTCTTC | TRBV15 | TRBD2 | . | TRBJ2-1
CASSFGQSEYGYTF | TGTGCCAGCAGCTTTGGACAGTCGGAGTATGGCTACACCTTC | TRBV7-9 | . | . | TRBJ1-2
CASSFGGKDTEAFF | TGTGCCAGCAGCTTTGGGGGCAAAGACACTGAAGCTTTCTTT | TRBV7-9 | . | . | TRBJ1-1
CASSPPGLKETQYF | TGCGCCAGCAGCCCACCAGGGTTAAAAGAGACCCAGTACTTC | TRBV4-1 | . | few | TRBJ2-5
CASSLGGQGGTEASF | TGTGCCAGCAGCTTAGGGGGACAGGGAGGGACTGAAGCTTCCTTT | TRBV7-9 | TRBD1 | . | TRBJ1-1
CASGLVLGRGSGELFF | TGTGCTAGTGGTTTGGTACTTGGTAGGGGCTCCGGGGAGCTGTTTTTT | TRBV12-5 | . | . | TRBJ2-2
CASSAQGARTYGYTF | TGTGCCAGCAGCGCACAGGGGGCGCGAACCTATGGCTACACCTTC | TRBV9 | TRBD1 | once | TRBJ1-2
CASSSQGGGGSNEQFF | TGTGCCAGCAGCTCCCAGGGCGGGGGTGGGTCCAATGAGCAGTTCTTC | TRBV7-3 | TRBD2 | . | TRBJ2-1
CASTEGQGMRYEQYF | TGTGCCAGCACCGAGGGACAGGGGATGCGTTACGAGCAGTACTTC | TRBV2 | TRBD1 | . | TRBJ2-7
CASLEVHNQPQHF | TGTGCCAGCCTAGAGGTACACAATCAGCCCCAGCATTTT | TRBV2 | . | . | TRBJ1-5
CSVEDRGLTEAFF | TGCAGCGTTGAAGACAGGGGGCTAACGGAAGCTTTCTTT | TRBV29-1 | TRBD1 | . | TRBJ1-1
CASSSDAVNTEAFF | TGCGCCAGCAGCTCTGACGCGGTGAACACTGAAGCTTTCTTT | TRBV5-1 | . | . | TRBJ1-1
CASSLGLAGAPGTGELFF | TGTGCCAGCAGTTTAGGGCTAGCGGGAGCCCCGGGGACCGGGGAGCTGTTTTTT | TRBV27 | TRBD2 | . | TRBJ2-2
CASSLGLNREAFF | TGTGCCAGCAGCTTAGGGCTGAACAGGGAAGCTTTCTTT | TRBV7-2 | . | . | TRBJ1-1
CASSWTGDHEQFF | TGTGCCAGCAGCTGGACAGGGGACCATGAGCAGTTCTTC | TRBV5-4 | TRBD1 | . | TRBJ2-1
CASSDGTQSGELFF | TGTGCCAGCAGTGACGGGACTCAGAGCGGGGAGCTGTTTTTT | TRBV6-4 | . | . | TRBJ2-2
CASSGTVNYEQYF | TGTGCCAGTAGCGGGACAGTAAACTACGAGCAGTACTTC | TRBV19 | TRBD1 | . | TRBJ2-7